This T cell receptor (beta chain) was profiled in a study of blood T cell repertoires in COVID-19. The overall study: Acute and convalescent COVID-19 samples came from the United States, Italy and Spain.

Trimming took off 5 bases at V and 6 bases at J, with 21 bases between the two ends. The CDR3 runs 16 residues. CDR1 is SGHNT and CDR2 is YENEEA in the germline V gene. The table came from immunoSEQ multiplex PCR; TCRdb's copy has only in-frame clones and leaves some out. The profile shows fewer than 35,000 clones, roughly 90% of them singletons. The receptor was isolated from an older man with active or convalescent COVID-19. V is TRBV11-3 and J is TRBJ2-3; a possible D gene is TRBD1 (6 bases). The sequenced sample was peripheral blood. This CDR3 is CASSLRSDRFGDTQYF. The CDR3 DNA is TGTGCCAGCAGCCTAAGATCGGACAGATTCGGGGATACGCAGTATTTT.